The entry below gives a single TCR beta chain sequence along with its context. Its antigen is not identified. An end of the junction differs from the germline gene, which may be a read error. The entry originates in a study of molecular identifiers for immune sequencing clone quantification. General study findings and limits: In naive cells, clones above 20 RNA copies held under 1% of molecules, whereas in effector cells they held over 98%.

Library preparation followed earlier protocols using designated TCR primers. TCRdb itself ran the PCR reads through MiXCR, one entry per CDR3 protein. This sample yields 97,000 or so distinct CDR3 sequences, of which approximately 25% are seen a single time; 0.85% to 0.95% belongs to the top ten. The CDR3 spans 15 residues. The germline CDR1 and CDR2 sequences are LNHDA and SQIVND (reference sequence). This TCR was recovered from a human donor in good health. Some libraries in this study had Jurkat cell RNA spiked in. Sequencing input: naive CD8+ T cells from blood, with Jurkat cell RNA spiked in. Subset indicated: FACS-sorted CD8+CD4-CCR7+CD45RA+ naive T cells. V is TRBV19 and J is TRBJ2-7, with 10 bases that match TRBD1. The CDR3 is CASSIDGTGAYEQCF. CDR3 in DNA: TGTGCCAGTAGTATAGATGGGACAGGGGCCTACGAGCAGTGCTTC.